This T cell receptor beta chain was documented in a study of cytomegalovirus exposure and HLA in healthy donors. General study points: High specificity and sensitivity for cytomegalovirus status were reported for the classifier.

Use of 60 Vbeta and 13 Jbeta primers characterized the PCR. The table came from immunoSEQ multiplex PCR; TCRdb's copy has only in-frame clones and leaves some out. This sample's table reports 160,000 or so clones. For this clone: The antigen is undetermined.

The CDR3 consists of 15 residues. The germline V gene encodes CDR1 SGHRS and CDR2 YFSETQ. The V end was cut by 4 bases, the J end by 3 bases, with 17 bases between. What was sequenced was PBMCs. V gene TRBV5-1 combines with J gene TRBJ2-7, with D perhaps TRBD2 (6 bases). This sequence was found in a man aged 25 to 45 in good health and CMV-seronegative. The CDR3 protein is CASSPTSPGVYEQYF. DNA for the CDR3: TGCGCCAGCAGCCCGACGTCCCCGGGGGTCTACGAGCAGTACTTC.